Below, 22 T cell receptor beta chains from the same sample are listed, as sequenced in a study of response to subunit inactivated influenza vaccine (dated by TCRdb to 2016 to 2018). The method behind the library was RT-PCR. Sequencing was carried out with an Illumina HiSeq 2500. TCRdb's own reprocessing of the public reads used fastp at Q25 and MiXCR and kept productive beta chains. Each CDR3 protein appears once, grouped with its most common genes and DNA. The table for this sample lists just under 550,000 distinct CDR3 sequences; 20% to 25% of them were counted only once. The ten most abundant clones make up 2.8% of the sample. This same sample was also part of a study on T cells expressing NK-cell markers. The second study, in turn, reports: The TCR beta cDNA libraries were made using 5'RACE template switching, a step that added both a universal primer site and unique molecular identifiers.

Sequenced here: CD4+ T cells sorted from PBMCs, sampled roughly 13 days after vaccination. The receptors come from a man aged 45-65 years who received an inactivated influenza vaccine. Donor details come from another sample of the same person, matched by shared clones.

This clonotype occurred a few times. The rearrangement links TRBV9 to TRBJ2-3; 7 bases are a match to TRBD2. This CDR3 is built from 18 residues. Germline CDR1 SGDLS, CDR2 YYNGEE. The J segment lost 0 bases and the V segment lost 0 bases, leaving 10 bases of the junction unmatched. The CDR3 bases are TGTGCCAGCAGCGTAGCTCGTGGTGGCGGGGGTAGCACAGATACGCAGTATTTT. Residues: CASSVARGGGGSTDTQYF.

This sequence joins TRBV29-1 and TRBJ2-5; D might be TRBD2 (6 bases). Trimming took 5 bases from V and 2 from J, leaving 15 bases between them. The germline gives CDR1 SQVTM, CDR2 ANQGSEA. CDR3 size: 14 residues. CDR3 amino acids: CSVLLLAQQETQYF. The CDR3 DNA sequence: TGCAGCGTTCTATTACTAGCCCAACAAGAGACCCAGTACTTC.

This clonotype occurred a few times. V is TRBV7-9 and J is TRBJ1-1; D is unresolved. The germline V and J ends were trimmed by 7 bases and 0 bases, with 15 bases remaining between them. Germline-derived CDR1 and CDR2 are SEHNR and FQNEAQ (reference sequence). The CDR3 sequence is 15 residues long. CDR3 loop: CASTLSGAVNTEAFF. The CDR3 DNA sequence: TGTGCCAGCACCCTATCAGGTGCAGTGAACACTGAAGCTTTCTTT.

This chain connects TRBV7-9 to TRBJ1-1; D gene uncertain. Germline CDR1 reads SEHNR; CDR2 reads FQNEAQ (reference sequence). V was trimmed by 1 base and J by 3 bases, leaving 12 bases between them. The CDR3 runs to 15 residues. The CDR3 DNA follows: TGTGCCAGCAGCTTAGAAGGAATAAGGGACACTGAAGCTTTCTTT. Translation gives CASSLEGIRDTEAFF.

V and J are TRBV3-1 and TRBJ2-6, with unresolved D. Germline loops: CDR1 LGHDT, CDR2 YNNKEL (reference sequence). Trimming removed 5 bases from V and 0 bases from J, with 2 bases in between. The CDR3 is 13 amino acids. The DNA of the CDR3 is TGTGCCAGCAGCAACTCTGGGGCCAACGTCCTGACTTTC. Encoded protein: CASSNSGANVLTF.

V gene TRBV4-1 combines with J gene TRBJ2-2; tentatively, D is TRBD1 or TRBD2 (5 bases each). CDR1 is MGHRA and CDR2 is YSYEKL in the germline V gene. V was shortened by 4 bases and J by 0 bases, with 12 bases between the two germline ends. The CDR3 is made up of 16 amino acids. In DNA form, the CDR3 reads TGCGCCAGCAGCCCCTGGGACGGTTCGAACACCGGGGAGCTGTTTTTT. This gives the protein CASSPWDGSNTGELFF.

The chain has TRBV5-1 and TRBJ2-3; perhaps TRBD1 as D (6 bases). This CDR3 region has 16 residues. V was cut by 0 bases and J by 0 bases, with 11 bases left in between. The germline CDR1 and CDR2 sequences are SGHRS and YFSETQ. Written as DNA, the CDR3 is TGCGCCAGCAGCTTGGGACAGGCTACTAGCACAGATACGCAGTATTTT. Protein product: CASSLGQATSTDTQYF.

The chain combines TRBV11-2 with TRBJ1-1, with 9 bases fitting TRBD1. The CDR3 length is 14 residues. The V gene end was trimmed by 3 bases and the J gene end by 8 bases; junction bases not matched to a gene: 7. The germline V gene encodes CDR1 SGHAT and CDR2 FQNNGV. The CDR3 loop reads CASSFGQGRSEAFF. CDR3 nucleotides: TGTGCCAGCAGCTTTGGACAGGGGAGATCGGAAGCTTTCTTT.

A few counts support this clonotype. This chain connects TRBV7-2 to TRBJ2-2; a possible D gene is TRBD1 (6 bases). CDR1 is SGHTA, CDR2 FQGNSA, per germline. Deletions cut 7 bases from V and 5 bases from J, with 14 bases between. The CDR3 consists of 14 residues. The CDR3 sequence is CASMPHRATGELFF. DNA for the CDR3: TGTGCCAGCATGCCGCACAGGGCGACCGGGGAGCTGTTTTTT.

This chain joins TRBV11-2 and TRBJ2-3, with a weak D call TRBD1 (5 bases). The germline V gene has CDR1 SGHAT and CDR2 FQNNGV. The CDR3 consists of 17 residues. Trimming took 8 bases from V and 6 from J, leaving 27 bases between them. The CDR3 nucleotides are TGTGCCAGCCGGCCCCCGTTTTTTGCGTTCAGGGTGGATACGCAGTATTTT. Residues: CASRPPFFAFRVDTQYF.

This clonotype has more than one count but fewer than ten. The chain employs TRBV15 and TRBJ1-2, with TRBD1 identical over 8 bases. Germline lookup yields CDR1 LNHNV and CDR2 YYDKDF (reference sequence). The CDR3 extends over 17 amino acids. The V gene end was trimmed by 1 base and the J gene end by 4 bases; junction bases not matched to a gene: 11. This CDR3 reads CATSRGQGARHGYGYTF. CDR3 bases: TGTGCCACCAGCAGAGGGCAGGGGGCCCGCCACGGCTATGGCTACACCTTC.

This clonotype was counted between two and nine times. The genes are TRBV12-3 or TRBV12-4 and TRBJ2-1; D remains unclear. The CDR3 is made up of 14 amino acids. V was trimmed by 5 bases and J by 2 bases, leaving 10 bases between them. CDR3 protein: CASSILSAYNEQFF. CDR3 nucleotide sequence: TGTGCCAGCAGTATACTTTCCGCCTACAATGAGCAGTTCTTC.

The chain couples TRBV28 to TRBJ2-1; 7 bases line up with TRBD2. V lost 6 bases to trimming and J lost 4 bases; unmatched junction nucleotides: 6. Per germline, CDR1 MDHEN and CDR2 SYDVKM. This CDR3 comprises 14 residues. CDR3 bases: TGTGCCAGCAGGCCGGGAGGAAGATACAATGAGCAGTTCTTC. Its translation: CASRPGGRYNEQFF.

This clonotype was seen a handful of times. This CDR3 is CASSEAGTFGTDTQYF. The CDR3 nucleotides read TGTGCCAGCAGTGAGGCCGGGACCTTTGGCACAGATACGCAGTATTTT. The V gene is TRBV6-1, the J gene TRBJ2-3; D may match TRBD1 or TRBD2 (5 bases each). The germline CDR1 and CDR2 sequences are MNHNS and SASEGT. This CDR3 region has 16 residues. Trimming shortened V by 3 bases and J by 1 base, and 14 bases separated the two germline ends.

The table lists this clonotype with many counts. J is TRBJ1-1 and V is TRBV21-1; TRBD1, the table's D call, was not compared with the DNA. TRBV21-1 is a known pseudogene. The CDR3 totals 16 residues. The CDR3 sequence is CASSKDVGQPNTEAFF. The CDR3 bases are TGTGCCAGCAGCAAAGATGTCGGACAACCGAACACTGAAGCTTTCTTT.

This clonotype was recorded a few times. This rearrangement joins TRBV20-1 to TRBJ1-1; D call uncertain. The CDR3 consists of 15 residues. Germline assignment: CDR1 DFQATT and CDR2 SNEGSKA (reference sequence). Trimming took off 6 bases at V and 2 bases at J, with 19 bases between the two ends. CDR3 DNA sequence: TGCAGTGCCCCCTCCCGGGGTGGCCCTAACACTGAAGCTTTCTTT. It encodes CSAPSRGGPNTEAFF.

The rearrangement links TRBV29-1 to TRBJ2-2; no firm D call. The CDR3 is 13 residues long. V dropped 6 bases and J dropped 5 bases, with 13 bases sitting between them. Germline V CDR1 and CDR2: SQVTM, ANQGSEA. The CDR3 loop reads CSVRSPATGELFF. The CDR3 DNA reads TGCAGCGTCCGGTCTCCTGCGACCGGGGAGCTGTTTTTT.

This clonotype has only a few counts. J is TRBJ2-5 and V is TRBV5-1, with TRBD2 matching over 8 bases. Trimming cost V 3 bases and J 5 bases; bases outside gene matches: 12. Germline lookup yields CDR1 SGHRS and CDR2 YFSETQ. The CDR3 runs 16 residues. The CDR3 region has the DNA TGCGCCAGCAGCTCCAACTCCGGACTAGCTCGCGAGACCCAGTACTTC. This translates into CASSSNSGLARETQYF.

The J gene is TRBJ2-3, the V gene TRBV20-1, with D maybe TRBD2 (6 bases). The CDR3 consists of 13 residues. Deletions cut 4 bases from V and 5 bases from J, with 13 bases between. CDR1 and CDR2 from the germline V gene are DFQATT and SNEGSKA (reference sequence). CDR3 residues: CSAIEPGGDTQYF. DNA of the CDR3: TGCAGTGCTATTGAACCCGGGGGAGATACGCAGTATTTT.

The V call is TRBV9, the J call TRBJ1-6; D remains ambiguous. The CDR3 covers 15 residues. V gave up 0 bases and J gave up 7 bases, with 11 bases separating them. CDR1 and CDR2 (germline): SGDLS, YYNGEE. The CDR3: CASSVDGVANSPLHF. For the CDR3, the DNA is TGTGCCAGCAGCGTAGATGGGGTAGCGAATTCACCCCTCCACTTT. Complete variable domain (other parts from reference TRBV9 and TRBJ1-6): DSGVTQTPKHLITATGQRVTLRCSPRSGDLSVYWYQQSLDQGLQFLIQYYNGEERAKGNILERFSAQQFPDLHSELNLSSLELGDSALYFCASSVDGVANSPLHFGNGTRLTVT.

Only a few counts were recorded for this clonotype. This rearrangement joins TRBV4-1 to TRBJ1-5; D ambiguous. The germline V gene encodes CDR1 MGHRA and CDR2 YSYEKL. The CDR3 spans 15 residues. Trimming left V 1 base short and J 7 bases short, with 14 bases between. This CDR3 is CASSQGVEGWQPQHF. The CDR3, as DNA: TGCGCCAGCAGCCAAGGCGTTGAGGGTTGGCAGCCCCAGCATTTT.

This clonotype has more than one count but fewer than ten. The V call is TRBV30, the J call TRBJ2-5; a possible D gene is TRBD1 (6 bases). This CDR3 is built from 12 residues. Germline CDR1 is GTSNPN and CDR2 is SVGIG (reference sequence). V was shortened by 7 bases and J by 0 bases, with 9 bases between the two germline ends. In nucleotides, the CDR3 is TGTGCCTATGACAGGAACCAAGAGACCCAGTACTTC. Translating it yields CAYDRNQETQYF.